The sequence of this T cell receptor beta chain was determined in a study of PD-1 blockade in classical Hodgkin lymphoma. Whole-study context: Nivolumab was administered to patients intravenously at 3 mg/kg every 2 weeks. Findings of the study overall: Researchers reported that CD4+ TCR diversity, though not CD8+, rose significantly by C4D1.

Repertoires were generated with immunoSEQ multiplex PCR, while TCRdb's copy carries only in-frame clones and drops some. Here the sample spans 15,000 to 20,000 clones, over 80% being singletons. On this clone itself: Its target is unknown.

Each patient relapsed following autologous stem cell transplantation, and prior brentuximab vedotin exposure differed. Patients reached a best response of complete response, partial response or progressive disease. The sequencing used peripheral blood mononuclear cells (PBMCs), collected at baseline. This clonotype originated in a human donor with classical Hodgkin lymphoma.

CDR3 DNA sequence: TGTGCCAGCACCCCTCGGCTGGGGCCCAAAAACATTCAGTACTTC. The encoded protein is CASTPRLGPKNIQYF. The chain employs TRBV13 and TRBJ2-4; tentative D call: TRBD1 (5 bases). Trimming pared 7 bases from V and 2 bases from J, leaving 15 bases between. The CDR3 length is 15 residues. Germline V gene data show CDR1 as PRHDT and CDR2 as FYEKMQ (reference sequence).